This TCR beta chain came from a study of OX40 agonist ivuxolimab in advanced cancers. Worth noting for this clone: Its specificity is not known.

Broader study findings: Among some nonresponders, normalized T-cell clonal expansion was also low.

Germline values: CDR1 SGHAT, CDR2 FQDESV (reference sequence). V lost 4 bases and J lost 6; bases outside the gene matches: 12. The CDR3 sequence is 15 residues long. The protocol was immunoSEQ multiplex PCR, while the TCRdb copy is restricted to in-frame clones and leaves out a portion. Of 49,000 or so clones listed, around 84% are singletons. This receptor was taken from an adult with an advanced solid tumor such as melanoma, head and neck, liver or kidney cancer. Sample: CD4+ or CD8+ T cells sorted from blood, taken in a trial of the OX40 agonist ivuxolimab. The J gene is TRBJ2-7, the V gene TRBV11-1; 7 nucleotides line up with TRBD2. The CDR3 nucleotides are TGTGCCAGCAGCTCTTTTAAGCGGGAAATAGCCGAGCAGTACTTC. Amino acid sequence: CASSSFKREIAEQYF.